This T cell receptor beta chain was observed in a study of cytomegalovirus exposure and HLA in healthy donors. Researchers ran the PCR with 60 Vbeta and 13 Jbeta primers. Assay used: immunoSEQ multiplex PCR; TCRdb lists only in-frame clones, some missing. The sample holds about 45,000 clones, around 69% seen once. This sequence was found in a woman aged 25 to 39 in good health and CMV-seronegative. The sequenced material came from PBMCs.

CDR3 nucleotide sequence: TGCGCCAGCAGGGACGAGGGTCATTCACCCCTCCACTTT. As protein: CASRDEGHSPLHF. The chain employs TRBV5-1 and TRBJ1-6; D uncertain. The CDR3 is made up of 13 amino acids. Deletions cut 5 bases from V and 8 bases from J, with 11 bases between. Germline CDR1 and CDR2: SGHRS and YFSETQ.